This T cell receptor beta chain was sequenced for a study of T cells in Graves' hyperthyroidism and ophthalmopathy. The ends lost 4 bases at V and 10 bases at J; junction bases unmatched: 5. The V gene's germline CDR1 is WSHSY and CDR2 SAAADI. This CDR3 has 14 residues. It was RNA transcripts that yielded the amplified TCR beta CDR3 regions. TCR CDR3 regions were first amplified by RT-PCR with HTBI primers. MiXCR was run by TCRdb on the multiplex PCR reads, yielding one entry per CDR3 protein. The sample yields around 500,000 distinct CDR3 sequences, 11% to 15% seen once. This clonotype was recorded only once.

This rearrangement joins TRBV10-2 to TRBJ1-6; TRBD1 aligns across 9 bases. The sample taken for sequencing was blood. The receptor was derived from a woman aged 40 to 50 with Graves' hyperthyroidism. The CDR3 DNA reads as TGCGCCAGCAGTGGGACAGGGGAGGGCTCACCCCTCCACTTT. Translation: CASSGTGEGSPLHF.